This entry describes one TCR beta chain. TCRdb's copy holds only in-frame clones and misses some; the assay was immunoSEQ multiplex PCR. The sample lists more than 150,000 clones, roughly four fifths occurring once. This sample is drawn from a study of blood T cell repertoires in COVID-19. Germline V gene data show CDR1 as LGHDT and CDR2 as YNNKEL (reference sequence). Trimming took 0 bases from V and 3 from J, leaving 16 bases between them. The CDR3 sequence is 17 residues long. The source material was peripheral blood. The TCR originated in a human donor in a cohort sampled during active COVID-19. This rearrangement joins TRBV3-1 (or the pseudogene TRBV3-2) to TRBJ2-3; tentative D call: TRBD2 (6 bases). CDR3 DNA: TGTGCCAGCAGCCAAGATGGTTTTGGCGGGGCGACAGATACGCAGTATTTT. Its translation is CASSQDGFGGATDTQYF.